This TCR beta chain originates from a study of T cell changes during pregnancy in multiple sclerosis. V was clipped by 7 bases and J by 6 bases; unmatched bases: 10. The length of the CDR3 is 15 residues. The germline V gene has CDR1 LNHNV and CDR2 YYDKDF (reference sequence). Only in-frame clones appear in the TCRdb table, and some are missing; sequencing was by immunoSEQ multiplex PCR. This sample carries about 20,000 clones, about nine tenths of them seen once, and the ten largest clones take 7%. The rearrangement joins TRBV15 to TRBJ2-1, with 9 nucleotides matching TRBD2. This receptor was identified in a female donor in good health, enrolled as a control in a pregnancy study. Sequences were derived from CD8+ T cells from peripheral blood mononuclear cells, sampled in the third trimester of pregnancy. The CDR3 DNA sequence: TGTGCCACCAAGTTACCGGGACTAGCTAGCAATGAGCAGTTCTTC. Translated, it gives CATKLPGLASNEQFF.